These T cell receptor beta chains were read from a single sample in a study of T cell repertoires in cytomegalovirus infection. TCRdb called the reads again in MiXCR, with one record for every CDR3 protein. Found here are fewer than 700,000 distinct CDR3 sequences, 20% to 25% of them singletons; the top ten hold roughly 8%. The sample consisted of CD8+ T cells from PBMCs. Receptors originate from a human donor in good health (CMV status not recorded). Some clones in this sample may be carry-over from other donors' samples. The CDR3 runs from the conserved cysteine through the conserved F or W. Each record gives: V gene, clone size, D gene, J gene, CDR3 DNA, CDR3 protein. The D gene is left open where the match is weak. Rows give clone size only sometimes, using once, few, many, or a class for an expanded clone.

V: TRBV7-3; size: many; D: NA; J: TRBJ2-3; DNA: TGTGCCAGCAGCTTAAGGATCCGACTAAGCACAGATACGCAGTATTTT; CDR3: CASSLRIRLSTDTQYF
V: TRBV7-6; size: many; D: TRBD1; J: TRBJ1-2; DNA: TGTGCCAGCAGACCCTTCGCGGGACAGTTCGTAAACTATGGCTACACCTTC; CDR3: CASRPFAGQFVNYGYTF
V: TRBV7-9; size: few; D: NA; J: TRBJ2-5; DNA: TGTGCCAGCAGCCCGCAGGTAGCTTCGTACCAAGAGACCCAGTACTTC; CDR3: CASSPQVASYQETQYF
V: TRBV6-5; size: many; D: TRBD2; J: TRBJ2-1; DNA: TGTGCCAGCAGTTACAGTAGGCGGGGGTCCTACAATGAGCAGTTCTTC; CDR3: CASSYSRRGSYNEQFF
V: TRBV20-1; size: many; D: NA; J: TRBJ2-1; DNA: TGCAGTGCTAGAGATCGGGAAGGGACGGCTGAGCAGTTCTTC; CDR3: CSARDREGTAEQFF
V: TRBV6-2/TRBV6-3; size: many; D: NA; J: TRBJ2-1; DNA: TGTGCCAGCAGTTTAGGGGGGGGACACAATGAGCAGTTCTTC; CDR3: CASSLGGGHNEQFF
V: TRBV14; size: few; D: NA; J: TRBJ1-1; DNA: TGTGCCAGCAGCCCTGGTCTCTACACTGAAGCTTTCTTT; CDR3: CASSPGLYTEAFF
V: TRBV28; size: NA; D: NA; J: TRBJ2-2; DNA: TGTGCCAGCAGTTATAGACAGTCGAACACCGGGGAGCTGTTTTTT; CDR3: CASSYRQSNTGELFF
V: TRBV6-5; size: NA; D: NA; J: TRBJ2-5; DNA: TGTGCCAGCAGTTACGAGCCTCAGAAGACCCAGTACTTC; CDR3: CASSYEPQKTQYF
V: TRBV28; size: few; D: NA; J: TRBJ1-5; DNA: TGTGCCAGCAGTTTATGGGAGGTCAATCAGCCCCAGCATTTT; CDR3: CASSLWEVNQPQHF
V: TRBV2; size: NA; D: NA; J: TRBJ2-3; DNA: TGTGCCAGCAGAGACTCAGGGTCGATAACAGATACGCAGTATTTT; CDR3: CASRDSGSITDTQYF
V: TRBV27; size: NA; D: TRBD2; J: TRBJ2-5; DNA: TGTGCCAGCAGTTCCTGGAGCGGGGGGGAAGAGACCCAGTACTTC; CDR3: CASSSWSGGEETQYF
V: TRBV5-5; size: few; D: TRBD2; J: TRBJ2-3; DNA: TGTGCCAGCAGCTCGAGACTAGCGGGGCTTGATACGCAGTATTTT; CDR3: CASSSRLAGLDTQYF